Listed below are T cell receptor beta chains from one sample, sequenced in a study of blood T cell repertoires in COVID-19. The table came from immunoSEQ multiplex PCR; TCRdb's copy has only in-frame clones and leaves some out. The table lists some 110,000 clones, 83% of them singletons. The specimen was peripheral blood. Every receptor here comes from a man in his thirties or forties with acute or convalescent COVID-19. CDR3s include the opening cysteine and the closing phenylalanine or tryptophan. A D gene is named only where the DNA matches it firmly. Where a row states a size, it is once, few, many or the class of an expanded clone; other rows omit it.

>.|.|TRBV4-1|TRBJ2-3
CASSQVWRGNTDTQYF
TGCGCCAGCAGCCAAGTCTGGCGGGGAAACACAGATACGCAGTATTTT
>.|.|TRBV2|TRBJ1-5
CASKREGGNQPQHF
TGTGCCAGCAAGAGGGAGGGGGGCAATCAGCCCCAGCATTTT
>.|.|TRBV6-2/TRBV6-3|TRBJ1-2
CASSYSVSPDLGYTF
TGTGCCAGCAGTTACAGCGTCAGTCCCGATCTTGGCTACACCTTC
>.|.|TRBV9|TRBJ2-7
CASSVDRDYEQYF
TGTGCCAGCAGCGTAGACAGGGACTACGAGCAGTACTTC
>TRBD1|few|TRBV7-9|TRBJ1-2
CASSLRTGGPWDYGYTF
TGTGCCAGCAGCTTAAGGACAGGGGGGCCATGGGACTATGGCTACACCTTC
>TRBD2|.|TRBV6-5|TRBJ2-1
CASRLAASYSEQFF
TGTGCCAGCCGACTAGCGGCATCCTACAGTGAGCAGTTCTTC
>.|once|TRBV5-1|TRBJ1-2
CASSKDSLNYGYTF
TGCGCCAGCAGCAAGGACAGCCTTAACTATGGCTACACCTTC
>TRBD1|.|TRBV7-3|TRBJ1-6
CASSMDRESPLHF
TGTGCCAGCAGCATGGACAGGGAATCACCCCTCCACTTT
>TRBD1|.|TRBV7-9|TRBJ1-2
CASSSGQTIGGYTF
TGTGCCAGCAGCTCGGGACAGACCATTGGGGGCTACACCTTC
>TRBD2|.|TRBV7-8|TRBJ2-1
CASSLDSSGEQFF
TGTGCCAGCAGCTTAGATTCTAGCGGCGAGCAGTTCTTC
>TRBD2|.|TRBV4-2|TRBJ2-5
CASSQDLSGTFFETQYF
TGTGCCAGCAGCCAAGATCTGAGCGGGACTTTCTTCGAGACCCAGTACTTC
>.|.|TRBV7-8|TRBJ1-5
CASSLAQWPQHF
TGTGCCAGCAGCTTAGCTCAGTGGCCCCAGCATTTT
>.|.|TRBV19|TRBJ1-1
CASTAVDKNTEAFF
TGTGCCAGTACCGCGGTGGACAAAAACACTGAAGCTTTCTTT
>.|.|TRBV6-5|TRBJ1-6
CASSSQLGTPLHF
TGTGCCAGCAGTTCCCAGTTGGGCACACCCCTCCACTTT
>.|.|TRBV5-8|TRBJ1-5
CASSPASKGGNQPQHF
TGTGCCAGCAGCCCGGCCTCAAAGGGGGGCAATCAGCCCCAGCATTTT
>TRBD2|.|TRBV9|TRBJ2-1
CASSVGTSGYNEQFF
TGTGCCAGCAGCGTAGGGACTAGCGGCTACAATGAGCAGTTCTTC
>TRBD2|.|TRBV7-9|TRBJ2-1
CASADPTSGGAAYNEQFF
TGTGCCAGCGCCGACCCTACTAGCGGGGGGGCCGCCTACAATGAGCAGTTCTTC
>TRBD1|once|TRBV6-5|TRBJ2-2
CASRGQALAGELFF
TGTGCCAGTAGGGGACAGGCCCTCGCCGGGGAGCTGTTTTTT
>TRBD1|.|TRBV5-6|TRBJ2-3
CASSLRTGLDTQYF
TGTGCCAGCAGCTTACGGACAGGTCTAGATACGCAGTATTTT
>.|.|TRBV9|TRBJ1-1
CASSAGALTNTEAFF
TGTGCCAGCAGCGCAGGTGCCCTAACTAACACTGAAGCTTTCTTT
>.|.|TRBV9|TRBJ1-3
CASSSNRGSGNTIYF
TGTGCCAGCAGCTCCAACCGGGGCTCTGGAAACACCATATATTTT
>TRBD1|.|TRBV28|TRBJ1-2
CATRTGSNYGYTF
TGTGCCACCCGGACAGGGTCCAACTATGGCTACACCTTC
>.|.|TRBV18|TRBJ2-3
CASSRQGLTDTQYF
TGTGCCAGCTCACGACAGGGACTCACAGATACGCAGTATTTT
>TRBD2|few|TRBV30|TRBJ2-2
CAWSRLAFNTGELFF
TGTGCCTGGAGTCGACTAGCGTTCAACACCGGGGAGCTGTTTTTT
>TRBD1|.|TRBV18|TRBJ1-2
CASSPTGTGELSYGYTF
TGTGCCAGCTCACCGACCGGGACAGGGGAGTTAAGCTATGGCTACACCTTC
>TRBD2|.|TRBV9|TRBJ2-1
CASSVEDSGGYNEQFF
TGTGCCAGCAGCGTAGAGGATAGCGGGGGGTACAATGAGCAGTTCTTC
>.|.|TRBV27|TRBJ2-3
CASRILDTSDTQYF
TGTGCCAGCAGGATCCTCGACACTTCAGATACGCAGTATTTT
>TRBD1|.|TRBV7-8|TRBJ2-5
CASSLRDRAKETQYF
TGTGCCAGCAGCTTAAGGGACAGGGCAAAAGAGACCCAGTACTTC
>.|.|TRBV29-1|TRBJ2-1
CSVGAGTGRNEQFF
TGCAGCGTTGGAGCGGGAACAGGGCGGAATGAGCAGTTCTTC
>TRBD2|.|TRBV5-1|TRBJ2-3
CASTKGGASTDTQYF
TGCGCCAGCACCAAGGGAGGGGCTAGCACAGATACGCAGTATTTT
>TRBD1|.|TRBV12-3/TRBV12-4|TRBJ2-7
CASSHGTGGEQYF
TGTGCCAGCAGCCACGGGACAGGGGGCGAGCAGTACTTC
>TRBD1|.|TRBV12-3/TRBV12-4|TRBJ1-1
CASSFTGGLEAFF
TGTGCCAGCAGTTTCACAGGGGGGCTTGAAGCTTTCTTT
>.|.|TRBV15|TRBJ1-5
CATSRDKGNQPQHF
TGTGCCACCAGCAGAGATAAGGGGAACCAGCCCCAGCATTTT
>.|few|TRBV2|TRBJ2-2
CASSEWPGLTGELFF
TGTGCCAGCAGTGAATGGCCAGGGTTGACCGGGGAGCTGTTTTTT
>.|.|TRBV4-2|TRBJ2-5
CASSQDGSRLQETQYF
TGTGCCAGCAGCCAAGATGGCAGTCGACTACAAGAGACCCAGTACTTC
>.|once|TRBV7-2|TRBJ2-5
CASSSQGGPTQYF
TGTGCCAGCAGCTCCCAGGGGGGTCCGACCCAGTACTTC
>TRBD1|.|TRBV7-9|TRBJ1-5
CASQGQGRQPQHF
TGTGCCAGCCAAGGACAGGGAAGGCAGCCCCAGCATTTT
>.|.|TRBV19|TRBJ2-2
CASSIGAGETGELFF
TGTGCCAGTAGTATAGGGGCAGGGGAAACCGGGGAGCTGTTTTTT
>TRBD2|.|TRBV9|TRBJ2-3
CASSQNGLALDTQYF
TGTGCCAGCAGCCAGAATGGACTAGCGTTAGATACGCAGTATTTT
>.|.|TRBV7-3|TRBJ1-1
CASSIQANTEAFF
TGTGCCAGCAGCATACAGGCGAACACTGAAGCTTTCTTT
>.|.|TRBV19|TRBJ2-1
CASSSTRDTEQFF
TGTGCCAGTAGTTCCACACGGGACACCGAGCAGTTCTTC
>.|.|TRBV5-1|TRBJ2-7
CASSFGSGSGYEQYF
TGCGCCAGCAGCTTCGGGAGCGGATCGGGCTACGAGCAGTACTTC
>.|few|TRBV6-5|TRBJ1-5
CASRQGSNNQPQHF
TGTGCCAGCAGACAGGGCTCGAACAATCAGCCCCAGCATTTT
>.|.|TRBV27|TRBJ1-2
CASSLRRGEQGYTF
TGTGCCAGCAGTTTGAGGCGGGGGGAACAGGGCTACACCTTC
>.|once|TRBV2|TRBJ1-1
CASSGPGPEAFF
TGTGCCAGCAGTGGGCCAGGGCCTGAAGCTTTCTTT
>TRBD1|.|TRBV23-1|TRBJ1-5
CASSQGCPGDRVLYQPQHF
TGCGCCAGCAGTCAAGGATGTCCCGGGGACAGGGTCCTATATCAGCCCCAGCATTTT
>.|.|TRBV5-6|TRBJ2-3
CASIRLGTTSTDTQYF
TGTGCCAGCATCCGACTCGGGACAACGAGCACAGATACGCAGTATTTT
>TRBD2|.|TRBV7-6|TRBJ2-1
CASSKRGREGTYNEQFF
TGTGCCAGCAGCAAACGGGGACGGGAGGGAACCTACAATGAGCAGTTCTTC